Below, 13 T cell receptor beta chains from the same sample are listed, as sequenced in a study of cytomegalovirus exposure and HLA in healthy donors. Use of 60 Vbeta and 13 Jbeta primers characterized the PCR. Data came from immunoSEQ multiplex PCR; TCRdb stores just in-frame clones and leaves some out. Seen here are 100,000 to 150,000 clones, about a sixth observed once, and the top ten hold roughly 2.7%. Material for sequencing was PBMCs. The receptors originated from a female donor in good health and CMV-seropositive.

This clone was seen a handful of times. The J gene is TRBJ1-2, the V gene TRBV7-2; 7 bases agree with TRBD1. The ends lost 3 bases at V and 4 bases at J; junction bases unmatched: 8. The CDR3 totals 15 residues. Germline CDR1 and CDR2: SGHTA and FQGNSA. CDR3 nucleotide sequence: TGTGCCAGCAGCTTCGTCCCAGGGGGTTTCTATGGCTACACCTTC. Its protein product is CASSFVPGGFYGYTF. Full variable domain (missing parts from reference TRBV7-2 and TRBJ1-2): GAGVSQSPSNKVTEKGKDVELRCDPISGHTALYWYRQSLGQGLEFLIYFQGNSAPDKSGLPSDRFSAERTGGSVSTLTIQRTQQEDSAVYLCASSFVPGGFYGYTFGSGTRLTVV.

The rearrangement uses TRBV28 and TRBJ2-5; 8 bases agree with TRBD1. This CDR3 comprises 15 residues. Germline CDR1 MDHEN, CDR2 SYDVKM. With V trimmed by 2 bases and J by 7 bases, 9 bases remained unmatched. CDR3 loop: CASSLAGGRGGTQYF. For the CDR3, the DNA is TGTGCCAGCAGTTTAGCAGGGGGCCGTGGAGGGACCCAGTACTTC. The full variable domain, with the rest looked up from reference TRBV28 and TRBJ2-5, is DVKVTQSSRYLVKRTGEKVFLECVQDMDHENMFWYRQDPGLGLRLIYFSYDVKMKEKGDIPEGYSVSREKKERFSLILESASTNQTSMYLCASSLAGGRGGTQYFGPGTRLLVL.

The CDR3 loop reads CASSVEQGADSPLHF. DNA for the CDR3: TGTGCCAGCAGCGTAGAACAGGGGGCCGATTCACCCCTCCACTTT. The chain is built from TRBV9 and TRBJ1-6, with TRBD1 identical over 9 bases. This CDR3 has 15 residues. V trimming: 0 bases; J trimming: 8 bases; junction bases outside the gene matches: 3. The germline CDR1 and CDR2 sequences are SGDLS and YYNGEE.

The J gene is TRBJ1-1, the V gene TRBV10-3; no reliable D call. Germline values: CDR1 ENHRY, CDR2 SYGVKD. V was pared by 0 bases and J by 4 bases, with 12 bases between. The CDR3 length is 15 residues. CDR3 amino acids: CAISESSLSGTEAFF. The CDR3 DNA reads TGTGCCATCAGTGAGTCCTCTCTTTCGGGCACTGAAGCTTTCTTT.

The chain recombines TRBV5-1 with TRBJ2-5; D is unclear. CDR1 and CDR2 (germline): SGHRS, YFSETQ. The CDR3 runs to 15 residues. V was cut by 8 bases and J by 2 bases, with 19 bases left in between. In DNA, the CDR3 is TGCGCCAGTGCTAACCAACCAGGCAGACAAGAGACCCAGTACTTC. Protein sequence: CASANQPGRQETQYF. Based on the CDR3 plus reference TRBV5-1 and TRBJ2-5, the full variable domain is KAGVTQTPRYLIKTRGQQVTLSCSPISGHRSVSWYQQTPGQGLQFLFEYFSETQRNKGNFPGRFSGRQFSNSRSEMNVSTLELGDSALYLCASANQPGRQETQYFGPGTRLLVL.

V is TRBV28 and J is TRBJ2-2; 9 bases map to TRBD2. The germline gives CDR1 MDHEN, CDR2 SYDVKM. V trimming: 3 bases; J trimming: 5 bases; junction bases outside the gene matches: 10. The CDR3 is 17 residues long. CDR3 residues: CASSFLAGGRGTGELFF. The CDR3 DNA follows: TGTGCCAGCAGTTTCCTGGCGGGAGGGCGAGGGACCGGGGAGCTGTTTTTT.

This clone turned up a few times. The rearrangement joins TRBV28 to TRBJ1-5; 7 nucleotides agree with TRBD1. CDR3 length: 15 amino acids. The germline gives CDR1 MDHEN, CDR2 SYDVKM. Trimming took 5 bases from V and 1 from J; bases not matched to a gene: 5. CDR3 sequence reads: CASSVTGHSNQPQHF. In nucleotides, the CDR3 is TGTGCCAGCAGTGTGACAGGGCACAGCAATCAGCCCCAGCATTTT.

This clone turned up a few times. The chain carries TRBV7-2 and TRBJ1-1; 7 bases are a match to TRBD1. Losses at the gene ends were 5 bases for V and 1 base for J; bases not matched to a gene: 7. CDR3 length: 15 amino acids. The germline V gene encodes CDR1 SGHTA and CDR2 FQGNSA. The CDR3 here is CASSARRTGNTEAFF. CDR3 DNA: TGTGCCAGCAGCGCTCGCAGGACAGGGAACACTGAAGCTTTCTTT.

This rearrangement joins TRBV27 to TRBJ2-3, with D possibly being TRBD2 (5 bases). This CDR3 comprises 15 residues. CDR1 and CDR2 (germline): MNHEY, SMNVEV (reference sequence). The V and J ends lost 7 bases and 2 bases respectively, with 16 bases between them. CDR3 sequence (DNA): TGTGCCAGCACCACCCGACGGACTGTCACAGATACGCAGTATTTT. Protein: CASTTRRTVTDTQYF.

This clone was detected only a few times. The chain has TRBV30 and TRBJ1-2; no firm D call. The V gene lost 2 bases and the J gene lost 8 bases, with 12 bases spanning the gap. Germline CDR1 is GTSNPN and CDR2 is SVGIG (reference sequence). CDR3 length: 12 residues. Here the CDR3 reads CAWSSGARGYTF. CDR3 DNA: TGTGCCTGGAGTTCGGGTGCTAGAGGCTACACCTTC.

The rearrangement joins TRBV28 to TRBJ2-5; 7 bases line up with TRBD2. V trimming: 6 bases; J trimming: 5 bases; junction bases outside the gene matches: 12. The CDR3 spans 15 residues. Looked up from germline, CDR1 is MDHEN and CDR2 is SYDVKM. CDR3 loop: CASSNGGEGYETQYF. The CDR3 DNA reads TGTGCCAGCAGCAATGGGGGGGAGGGCTACGAGACCCAGTACTTC.

This clone was seen more than once but under ten times. The J gene is TRBJ1-2, the V gene TRBV30; D uncertain. This CDR3 is 13 amino acids long. V was pared by 0 bases and J by 3 bases, with 8 bases between. Germline V lookup: CDR1 GTSNPN, CDR2 SVGIG (reference sequence). The CDR3 coding sequence is TGTGCCTGGAGTGTACAAAGTTACTATGGCTACACCTTC. Translated: CAWSVQSYYGYTF.

This clone was counted a few times. The chain combines TRBV30 with TRBJ2-1, with 8 bases aligning to TRBD2. The germline V gene has CDR1 GTSNPN and CDR2 SVGIG (reference sequence). This CDR3 region has 15 residues. J was trimmed by 6 bases and V by 0 bases; bases with no gene match: 7. The CDR3 here is CAWSVHAGGPNEQFF. As DNA, the CDR3 is TGTGCCTGGAGTGTACATGCGGGGGGTCCCAATGAGCAGTTCTTC. The full variable domain, in which reference TRBV30 and TRBJ2-1 provide the parts outside the CDR3, is SQTIHQWPATLVQPVGSPLSLECTVEGTSNPNLYWYRQAAGRGLQLLFYSVGIGQISSEVPQNLSASRPQDRQFILSSKKLLLSDSGFYLCAWSVHAGGPNEQFFGPGTRLTVL.